A selection of T cell receptor beta chains follows, all from one sample in a study of T cells in Graves' hyperthyroidism and ophthalmopathy. TCRdb re-derived calls from the multiplex PCR reads in MiXCR, one entry per CDR3 protein. This table has hundreds of thousands of distinct CDR3 sequences, about a sixth appearing once. Material: blood. The receptors derive from a woman aged 40 to 55 with Graves' ophthalmopathy. Both conserved end residues are part of each CDR3. Fields, in order: D gene, clone size, J gene, V gene, CDR3 DNA, CDR3 protein. D genes are given only for firm matches. Clone size, where shown, is once, few, many, or a class for clones that have expanded.

>NA|many|TRBJ2-6|TRBV2
TGTGCCAGCAGTCAGGGGAAGGGCTCTGGGGCCAACGTCCTGACTTTC
CASSQGKGSGANVLTF
>TRBD2|few|TRBJ2-1|TRBV20-1
TGCAGTGCTAGAGATGGAAAACTAGCGGGGGATGAGCAGTTCTTC
CSARDGKLAGDEQFF
>NA|many|TRBJ2-1|TRBV7-3
TGTGCCAGCAGCCCCGGGGTAGCAGACAATGAGCAGTTCTTC
CASSPGVADNEQFF
>NA|few|TRBJ1-6|TRBV30
TGTGCCTGGAGGGAGTACGCCCTCCACTTT
CAWREYALHF
>NA|few|TRBJ1-2|TRBV5-6
TGTGCCAGCAGCGGGGGCAGGGGCATTTATGGCTACACCTTC
CASSGGRGIYGYTF
>TRBD2|many|TRBJ2-5|TRBV20-1
TGCAGTGCTAGCAGAGGGGCGGGGGGGGAGACCCAGTACTTC
CSASRGAGGETQYF
>TRBD1|NA|TRBJ2-3|TRBV2
TGTGCCAGCAGGAGGGACAGGGGGTATGGAGATACGCAGTATTTT
CASRRDRGYGDTQYF
>TRBD1|NA|TRBJ2-3|TRBV19
TGTGCCAGTAGTAGTTTGTTGGACAGGGCAGGCACAGATACGCAGTATTTT
CASSSLLDRAGTDTQYF
>TRBD1|few|TRBJ2-7|TRBV20-1
TGCAGTGCTACTAGGACAGGCTCCTACGAGCAGTACTTC
CSATRTGSYEQYF
>NA|NA|TRBJ2-3|TRBV27
TGTGCCAGCAATACATCCACAGATACGCAGTATTTT
CASNTSTDTQYF
>NA|NA|TRBJ2-1|TRBV4-1
TGCGCCAGCAGCCACGCGATTACGAGTGGCTATGAGCAGTTCTTC
CASSHAITSGYEQFF
>NA|few|TRBJ2-1|TRBV6-1
TGTGCCAGCAGTCCCGGACAGGACCAAAATTTCGGACTATACAATGAGCAGTTCTTC
CASSPGQDQNFGLYNEQFF
>NA|NA|TRBJ2-5|TRBV27
TGTGCCAGCAGTTTACCCCCCACCCTGAGCCAAGAGACCCAGTACTTC
CASSLPPTLSQETQYF
>NA|many|TRBJ1-3|TRBV2
TGTGCCAGCAGTGAACGGGCAGGGCCCGGAAACACCATATATTTT
CASSERAGPGNTIYF
>TRBD1|NA|TRBJ1-2|TRBV11-1
TGTGCCAGCAGCTTAGCGGACAGGGCATTTTTAACCTATGGCTACACCTTC
CASSLADRAFLTYGYTF
>NA|many|TRBJ1-1|TRBV2
TGTGCCAGCAGTGGGTGGAGGGAAGTGAACACTGAAGCTTTCTTT
CASSGWREVNTEAFF
>NA|many|TRBJ2-2|TRBV11-2
TGTGCCAGCAGCTTAGTTTACTCCTGGTTAGGCGGGGAGCTGTTTTTT
CASSLVYSWLGGELFF